The entry below gives a single T cell receptor (beta chain) sequence along with its context. Trimming shortened V by 2 bases and J by 3 bases, and 13 bases separated the two germline ends. This CDR3 contains 15 residues. CDR1 MDHEN and CDR2 SYDVKM come from the germline V gene. This sample stems from a study of blood T cell repertoires in COVID-19. Background on the study: Sites in the United States, Italy and Spain provided acute and convalescent COVID-19 samples.

Original handling: Estimation of nucleated cell counts was performed using reference gene primer amplification. Profiled with immunoSEQ multiplex PCR; TCRdb holds only in-frame clones, not every one. V, J and clone size reflect that table, while D and trimming were determined from the DNA. Here the sample spans under 450,000 clones, around 89% being singletons. This receptor was obtained from a woman aged 45-65 years with COVID-19, enrolled during active disease. Sequenced material: peripheral blood. V and J are TRBV28 and TRBJ1-2; D possibly corresponds to TRBD1 (5 bases). This chain's CDR3 is CASSLPGWGDYGYTF. CDR3 sequence (DNA): TGTGCCAGCAGTTTACCGGGCTGGGGGGACTATGGCTACACCTTC.